What follows are 24 T cell receptor beta chains derived from one specimen sequenced in a study of T cell repertoires in cytomegalovirus infection. Via MiXCR, TCRdb re-called the reads, giving one row per CDR3 protein. The sample includes some 940,000 distinct CDR3 sequences, about a third of them seen just once. Their specific antigens are unknown. Sample: cultured CD8+ T cells from PBMCs, taken from culture after CMV antigen stimulation. The receptor set was obtained from a human donor in good health (CMV status not recorded). Some clones in this sample may be carry-over from other donors' samples.

This clonotype was found many times. The chain carries TRBV4-3 and TRBJ2-5; TRBD1 or TRBD2 may be the D gene (5 bases each). The length of the CDR3 is 15 residues. The V and J ends lost 0 bases and 7 bases respectively, with 15 bases between them. CDR1 is LGHNA and CDR2 is YSLEER in the germline V gene. The CDR3 nucleotides read TGCGCCAGCAGCCAAGATCAATGGGGACCCGGGACCCAGTACTTC. It codes for CASSQDQWGPGTQYF.

The chain is built from TRBV19 and TRBJ2-7; 8 positions agree with TRBD1. The CDR3 covers 11 residues. Germline V gene sequence: CDR1 LNHDA, CDR2 SQIVND (reference sequence). V lost 7 bases and J lost 6; bases outside the gene matches: 2. The chain's CDR3 is CASIQGAEQYF. The CDR3 nucleotides are TGTGCCAGTATTCAGGGGGCCGAGCAGTACTTC.

The sample holds a few counts of this clonotype. This rearrangement joins TRBV6-1 to TRBJ1-1; no clear D. Germline-derived CDR1 and CDR2 are MNHNS and SASEGT. This CDR3 is built from 13 residues. V lost 0 bases and J lost 7, with 9 bases in between. CDR3 coding DNA: TGTGCCAGCAGTGAAGCTATAACAGTTGAAGCTTTCTTT. This sequence encodes CASSEAITVEAFF.

This clonotype was picked up a small number of times. V is TRBV27 and J is TRBJ2-1; D is perhaps TRBD2 (6 bases). There are 16 residues in the CDR3. Germline-derived CDR1 and CDR2 are MNHEY and SMNVEV (reference sequence). V lost 6 bases and J 4 bases, leaving 19 bases between the germline ends. The DNA for the CDR3 is TGTGCCAGCAGGCCTTGGGGGTTCGGGGGATACAATGAGCAGTTCTTC. Its protein is CASRPWGFGGYNEQFF.

Regarding this clonotype: Possible read error: a much larger clone is one base away. J is TRBJ2-2 and V is TRBV5-5, with 13 bases that match TRBD2. V trimming: 6 bases; J trimming: 3 bases; junction bases outside the gene matches: 8. Germline V lookup: CDR1 SGHKS, CDR2 YYEKEE (reference sequence). The CDR3 has 17 amino acids. CDR3 coding DNA: TGTGCCAGCAACTTAAAACTAGCGGGGGGGTACACCGGGGAGCTGTTTTTT. Its translation: CASNLKLAGGYTGELFF.

This clonotype has a handful of counts. The chain has TRBV9 and TRBJ2-7; D is uncertain. The CDR3 extends over 13 amino acids. The V gene lost 0 bases and the J gene lost 6 bases, with 10 bases spanning the gap. Germline V gene lookup returns CDR1 SGDLS and CDR2 YYNGEE. The CDR3 spells CASSVVPFSEQYV. In DNA form, the CDR3 reads TGTGCCAGCAGCGTAGTTCCATTCAGCGAGCAGTACGTC.

In its sample, this clonotype was seen a few times. The V gene is TRBV6-5, the J gene TRBJ2-3; D gene ambiguous. Trimming removed 6 bases at V and 5 bases at J, with 15 bases between. This CDR3 region has 14 residues. Germline CDR1 reads MNHEY; CDR2 reads SVGAGI. The CDR3 DNA is TGTGCCAGCAGGCCACTCGGAAGGATAGATACGCAGTATTTT. This translates into CASRPLGRIDTQYF.

This clonotype was seen a single time. The gene calls are TRBV7-2 and TRBJ2-2; possible D gene TRBD1, 6 bases. V was trimmed by 8 bases and J by 7 bases, leaving 20 bases between them. Germline V gene sequence: CDR1 SGHTA, CDR2 FQGNSA. The CDR3 totals 15 residues. CDR3 DNA sequence: TGTGCCAGCGGGACCGGGACAACCCATGGCGGGGAGCTGTTTTTT. Protein: CASGTGTTHGGELFF.

V gene TRBV27 combines with J gene TRBJ1-1; possible D gene TRBD1, 5 bases. The V end was cut by 7 bases, the J end by 4 bases, with 22 bases between. The CDR3 has 16 residues. Per germline, CDR1 MNHEY and CDR2 SMNVEV (reference sequence). The CDR3 is CASKPWGSADSTEAFF. CDR3 DNA: TGTGCCAGCAAGCCGTGGGGGAGCGCCGATAGCACTGAAGCTTTCTTT.

This clonotype was seen ten or more times. The rearrangement joins TRBV7-9 to TRBJ2-1; 11 nucleotides align to TRBD2. The CDR3 sequence is 17 residues long. The germline V gene has CDR1 SEHNR and CDR2 FQNEAQ (reference sequence). V shed 3 bases, J shed 15 bases, and the junction held 19 bases outside the gene matches. The CDR3 DNA reads TGTGCCAGCAGCTTCTTACCCCTAGCGGGGGGCCCTAGTTATCGGTTCTTC. Amino acids: CASSFLPLAGGPSYRFF.

The J gene is TRBJ2-7, the V gene TRBV20-1; 7 bases map to TRBD2. CDR3 length: 13 amino acids. CDR1 is DFQATT and CDR2 is SNEGSKA in the germline V gene (reference sequence). V dropped 6 bases and J dropped 0; count of bases not matched to a gene: 5. In DNA, the CDR3 is TGCAGTGCCACTAGCGAATCCTCCTACGAGCAGTACTTC. Residues: CSATSESSYEQYF.

This clonotype was counted only a few times. The chain employs TRBV25-1 and TRBJ2-7; D is possibly TRBD1 (6 bases). The V gene's germline CDR1 is MGHDK and CDR2 SYGVNS. The CDR3 sequence is 16 residues long. Trimming left V 3 bases short and J 0 bases short, with 15 bases between. The CDR3 region is CASSDPEGETSYEQYF. In DNA, the CDR3 is TGTGCCAGCAGTGACCCCGAGGGGGAAACCTCCTACGAGCAGTACTTC.

This clonotype turned up a few times. V usage is TRBV4-1 and J usage is TRBJ2-5; tentatively, D is TRBD1 (6 bases). Trimming took 5 bases from V and 4 from J, leaving 17 bases between them. The CDR3 covers 15 residues. The germline gives CDR1 MGHRA, CDR2 YSYEKL. The CDR3 DNA reads as TGCGCCAGCAGCTACAGGGTTGACAAGTTAGAGACCCAGTACTTC. Translated, it gives CASSYRVDKLETQYF.

Details on this clonotype: The germline gene is not matched at one end of the junction; a read error may be the cause. The V call is TRBV7-7, the J call TRBJ2-5; TRBD1 aligns across 7 bases. The CDR3 is made up of 16 amino acids. Germline CDR1 is SSHAT and CDR2 is FNYEAQ (reference sequence). CDR3 residues: CASSLGPAGGRETQYF. In nucleotides, the CDR3 is TGTGCTAGCAGCTTGGGCCCTGCAGGGGGAAGGGAGACCCAGTACTTC.

This chain connects TRBV12-3 or TRBV12-4 to TRBJ2-3, with 15 bases aligning to TRBD2. V shed 5 bases, J shed 6 bases, and the junction held 12 bases outside the gene matches. The CDR3 sequence is 18 residues long. This chain's CDR3 is CASSDALGLAGGSDTQYF. Here the CDR3 DNA reads TGTGCCAGCAGTGACGCCTTGGGACTAGCGGGGGGTTCGGATACGCAGTATTTT.

The V call is TRBV24-1, the J call TRBJ1-3; no reliable D call. The CDR3 runs to 11 residues. The ends were cut back, 9 bases at V and 3 bases at J, with 5 bases in the middle. CDR1 KGHDR and CDR2 SFDVKD come from the germline V gene. Here the CDR3 DNA reads TGTGCCACCTCGTTTGGAAACACCATATATTTT. Its translation is CATSFGNTIYF.

The rearrangement joins TRBV20-1 to TRBJ1-5; D gene unclear. CDR1 is DFQATT and CDR2 is SNEGSKA in the germline V gene (reference sequence). The V end was cut by 6 bases, the J end by 5 bases, with 20 bases between. This CDR3 comprises 15 residues. The CDR3 nucleotides read TGCAGTGCGCCAACAACTTCCGAGCCTGATCAGCCCCAGCATTTT. Its translation: CSAPTTSEPDQPQHF.

This clonotype was observed many times. The chain carries TRBV28 and TRBJ2-3, with unresolved D. Germline CDR1 is MDHEN and CDR2 is SYDVKM. The CDR3 spans 16 residues. Trimming shortened V by 5 bases and J by 3 bases, and 18 bases separated the two germline ends. CDR3 nucleotides: TGTGCCAGCAGTCCCCCGGGCCCTTTGGTAACAGATACGCAGTATTTT. It is translated as CASSPPGPLVTDTQYF.

The chain combines TRBV19 with TRBJ1-1; D not resolved. The CDR3 sequence is 14 residues long. Trimming took 1 base from V and 0 from J, leaving 6 bases between them. In germline, CDR1 is LNHDA, CDR2 SQIVND (reference sequence). The CDR3 region is CASSIAFLNTEAFF. CDR3 bases: TGTGCCAGTAGTATAGCATTCTTGAACACTGAAGCTTTCTTT.

The CDR3 region is CASSGGPQAYEQYF. The CDR3, as DNA: TGCGCCAGTTCGGGGGGACCCCAGGCCTACGAGCAGTACTTC. The genes are TRBV4-1 and TRBJ2-7, with TRBD2 matching 7 bases. This CDR3 has 14 residues. With 9 bases clipped from V and 2 bases from J, the junction kept 10 bases outside the gene matches. Looked up from germline, CDR1 is MGHRA and CDR2 is YSYEKL.

This clonotype was counted at least ten times. The chain links TRBV12-3 or TRBV12-4 to TRBJ2-1, with D perhaps TRBD1 (5 bases). The CDR3 extends over 16 amino acids. Trimming stripped 6 bases from V and 2 bases from J, with 17 bases between. CDR3 amino acids: CASSSPSGATYNEQFF. CDR3 DNA: TGTGCCAGCAGCTCGCCTAGTGGGGCTACCTACAATGAGCAGTTCTTC.

This clonotype has just one count. The chain uses TRBV7-2 and TRBJ2-7; 14 bases map to TRBD2. Germline V gives CDR1 SGHTA, CDR2 FQGNSA. V lost 4 bases to trimming and J lost 3 bases; unmatched junction nucleotides: 2. The CDR3 is 15 amino acids. This chain's CDR3 is CASSWGLAGDYEQYF. DNA of the CDR3: TGTGCCAGCAGCTGGGGACTAGCGGGGGACTACGAGCAGTACTTC.

The genes are TRBV10-3 and TRBJ2-7; tentatively, D is TRBD2 (5 bases). This CDR3 is built from 16 residues. Trimming stripped 3 bases from V and 7 bases from J, with 22 bases between. Germline lookup yields CDR1 ENHRY and CDR2 SYGVKD. The CDR3 region has the DNA TGTGCCATCAGTGATAGAATCGGACGGGGAGAATGGGAGCAGTACTTC. Translation gives CAISDRIGRGEWEQYF.

The chain carries TRBV27 and TRBJ1-2; D unclear. CDR1 is MNHEY and CDR2 is SMNVEV in the germline V gene (reference sequence). Trimming left V 5 bases short and J 0 bases short, with 7 bases between. The CDR3 is 13 amino acids. The CDR3 spells CASSPQANYGYTF. The CDR3 DNA is TGTGCCAGCAGTCCCCAAGCTAACTATGGCTACACCTTC.